A selection of T cell receptor beta chains follows, all from one sample in a study of blood T cell repertoires in COVID-19. Sequencing was performed with immunoSEQ multiplex PCR; in TCRdb, only in-frame clones are kept and a portion is missing. The data contain some 150,000 clones, 80% to 90% of them singletons. Sequenced material: peripheral blood. The receptors derive from a woman aged 55-69 years with acute or convalescent COVID-19. The CDR3 runs from the conserved cysteine through the conserved F or W. A D gene is named only where the DNA matches it firmly. Rows may omit the clone size; those that give it use once, few, many or a size class.

V	J	D	size	DNA	CDR3
TRBV5-1	TRBJ1-1	TRBD1	NA	TGCGCCAGCAGCGAGGGGACAGGCGATGAAGCTTTCTTT	CASSEGTGDEAFF
TRBV7-9	TRBJ1-1	TRBD1	NA	TGTGCCAGCTCCGGACAGGGGGCAATTGAAGCTTTCTTT	CASSGQGAIEAFF
TRBV7-2	TRBJ1-5	TRBD1	NA	TGTGCCAGCAGCTTAGGACAGGGTGGTAATCATCCCCAGCATTTT	CASSLGQGGNHPQHF
TRBV11-3	TRBJ2-3	TRBD2	NA	TGTGCCAGCAGCTCTAGAGGAACTAGCGGGGGGGTGTCGGGCACAGATACGCAGTATTTT	CASSSRGTSGGVSGTDTQYF
TRBV19	TRBJ1-3	TRBD1	NA	TGTGCCAGTAGTGCATCCGGGACAGTCTCGAGTGGAAACACCATATATTTT	CASSASGTVSSGNTIYF
TRBV15	TRBJ2-3	TRBD2	NA	TGTGCCACCAGCAGAGTAGGACGTCAAATAGCGGGCAGCACAGATACGCAGTATTTT	CATSRVGRQIAGSTDTQYF
TRBV19	TRBJ1-3	NA	NA	TGTGCCAGTAGTATAGGGGGGGATGTAGGAAACACCATATATTTT	CASSIGGDVGNTIYF
TRBV7-6	TRBJ2-1	TRBD2	NA	TGTGCCAGCAGCTGGACTAGCGGGGGGGCCAATGAGCAGTTCTTC	CASSWTSGGANEQFF
TRBV24-1	TRBJ2-1	NA	once	TGTGCCACCAGTGACTCCGGGATTCGAAGTTGGGGTGAGCAGTTCTTC	CATSDSGIRSWGEQFF
TRBV18	TRBJ1-2	TRBD1	NA	TGTGCCAGCTCACCGACAGGGAGCTATGGCTACACCTTC	CASSPTGSYGYTF
TRBV5-1	TRBJ2-7	TRBD1	NA	TGCGCCAGCAGCTCGTCTGTCGGTGGGACAGGGGGCGCCGAGCAGTACTTC	CASSSSVGGTGGAEQYF
TRBV9	TRBJ2-7	NA	NA	TGTGCCAGCAGCGTAGATGGCGGGGACTCCTACGAGCAGTACTTC	CASSVDGGDSYEQYF
TRBV2	TRBJ1-6	NA	NA	TGTGCCAGCAGTCTTTCTAGTTCACCCCTCCACTTT	CASSLSSSPLHF
TRBV7-9	TRBJ1-1	TRBD1	NA	TGTGCCAGCAGCTTCAGACAGGGGGGTACTGAAGCTTTCTTT	CASSFRQGGTEAFF
TRBV4-3	TRBJ1-5	NA	NA	TGCGCCAGCAGCCAAGATCGACAGGGCAATCAGCCCCAGCATTTT	CASSQDRQGNQPQHF
TRBV9	TRBJ2-3	TRBD1	NA	TGTGCCAGCAGCCCAAAGGGGACAGGCCAAAGTTGGGATACGCAGTATTTT	CASSPKGTGQSWDTQYF